This T cell receptor beta chain derives from a study of metastatic and nonmetastatic thyroid tumors. Study details: Both malignant and benign thyroid patients supplied peripheral blood and tumor or nodule tissue samples, across which the repertoires of these patients were then compared. Points from the study as a whole: Reportedly, malignant thyroid tumors had significantly higher TCR beta diversity than benign nodules, in blood and tumor.

Per the original methods: The distant-metastasis classifier for papillary thyroid cancer was built from CDR3 differences across clinicopathological groups. TCRdb reprocessed the PCR reads via MiXCR. TCRdb assigned the V and J calls; the authors' analysis was not used. The sample holds about 38,000 clones, 25% to 30% seen once. All patients reached thyroid surgery having received no treatment beforehand. Comments on this clone: Its antigen is still unknown.

Sequencing was done on a sample of blood. This sequence originates from a male donor with papillary thyroid cancer or a benign thyroid nodule (not recorded which). Some clones in this sample may be carry-over from other donors' samples.

In DNA, the CDR3 is TGCAGTGTGTTAGGGGGCGGGCATCAGCCCCAGCATTTT. Translated, it gives CSVLGGGHQPQHF. The chain uses TRBV20-1 and TRBJ1-5, with TRBD1 matching over 7 bases. CDR1 and CDR2 from the germline V gene are DFQATT and SNEGSKA (reference sequence). V trimming: 7 bases; J trimming: 5 bases; junction bases outside the gene matches: 8. CDR3 size: 13 residues.